These T cell receptor beta chains were read from a single sample in a study of read filtering for tumor transcriptome and immune sequencing. One entry per CDR3 protein results from TCRdb running MiXCR on the reads. The data hold more than 100,000 distinct CDR3 sequences, with over 10% observed a single time. The sample comprised a population of CD138-negative cells sorted from bone marrow. These receptors were collected from a donor aged 40 or over with multiple myeloma. Each CDR3 is given with its conserved first and last residue. The D gene is left open where the match is weak. The size field is filled for only some rows; it gives once, few, many or a size class.

cdr3_nt cdr3_aa clone_size d_call j_call v_call
TGTGCCAGCAGAGCCCCAGGGGGCCACGGCTACACCTTC CASRAPGGHGYTF . TRBD1 TRBJ1-2 TRBV6-5
TGCAGTTCTACTACAGGGTTTACTCCCAATGAGCAGTTCTTC CSSTTGFTPNEQFF many . TRBJ2-1 TRBV20-1
TGTGCCAGCAGCCTCGGCTCCGGGACGACCTACGAGCAGTACTTC CASSLGSGTTYEQYF many . TRBJ2-7 TRBV11-2
TGTGCCAGCAGCCCCCAAATAGGGGCGGCTTTCTTT CASSPQIGAAFF many . TRBJ1-1 TRBV11-2
TGCAGCGTTAGACAGGGGGGCGATCAGCCCCAGCATTTT CSVRQGGDQPQHF many TRBD1 TRBJ1-5 TRBV29-1
TGTGCCAGCAGTGAAGGTCTAGCGGAGTTCACAGATACGCAGTATTTT CASSEGLAEFTDTQYF many TRBD2 TRBJ2-3 TRBV2
TGCGCCAGCAGTCTGACAGGTGGTCATATCCTGAATGAGCAGTGCTTC CASSLTGGHILNEQCF . . TRBJ2-1 TRBV12-3/TRBV12-4
TGTGCCAGCAGCGGGGCAGTTTCCTACGAGCAGTACTTC CASSGAVSYEQYF many . TRBJ2-7 TRBV7-9
TGTGCCAGCAGTGAATTCCAGGGGGCCGGCTATGGCTACACCTTC CASSEFQGAGYGYTF many TRBD1 TRBJ1-2 TRBV25-1
TGTGCCAGCAGCCCGGGGGTGGTGGGAAGCAATCAGCCCCAGCATTTT CASSPGVVGSNQPQHF . . TRBJ1-5 TRBV5-4
TGTGCCAGTAGAGTAGCGGGAGGGCCTGGCGAGCAGTACTTC CASRVAGGPGEQYF . TRBD2 TRBJ2-7 TRBV19
TGTGCCAGCAGTTCCTCCCGGGGACACCAAAGCGGTCGGACCGGGGAGCTGTTTTTT CASSSSRGHQSGRTGELFF few . TRBJ2-2 TRBV27
TGTGCCAGCTCACCATCGGGTCAGCCCCAGCATTTT CASSPSGQPQHF many . TRBJ1-5 TRBV18
TGCAGCGTTGAAGGAGACATTGAGGTCGATGGCTACACCTTC CSVEGDIEVDGYTF . . TRBJ1-2 TRBV29-1
TGTGCCATCATGGGGGAGATTCCCACGTCACCCCTCCACTTT CAIMGEIPTSPLHF . . TRBJ1-6 TRBV10-3
TGTGCCAGCAGTCAAGGTTGGGGGGTCGGGGAGACCCAGTACTTC CASSQGWGVGETQYF many . TRBJ2-5 TRBV6-1
TGTGCCAGCTCACCGTTGGAACTTACTGGGGCCAACGTCCTGACTTTC CASSPLELTGANVLTF many . TRBJ2-6 TRBV18
TGTGCCTGGAGTGTGGGGGGTTTGAACATTCAGTACTTC CAWSVGGLNIQYF . . TRBJ2-4 TRBV30
TGTGCCAGCAGCAGGCAGGGACAGACAAATTCACCCCTCCACTTT CASSRQGQTNSPLHF many TRBD1 TRBJ1-6 TRBV5-5
TGCGCATGCGGCGGGGGGGCCGTTACAGATACGCAGTATTTT CACGGGAVTDTQYF many TRBD2 TRBJ2-3 TRBV5-1
TGTGCCGGCTCGTATGACAGGGGTGGCAATCAGCCCCAGCATTTT CAGSYDRGGNQPQHF many TRBD1 TRBJ1-5 TRBV28
TGTGCCAGCAGCTTAATTCCAGACACAGATACGCAGTATTTT CASSLIPDTDTQYF many . TRBJ2-3 TRBV7-2
TGTGCCAGCAGCGCCCGCCGGGACTCCGGCACAGATACGCAGTATTTT CASSARRDSGTDTQYF many . TRBJ2-3 TRBV7-9
TGTGCCAGCACCCGGCCCGGGAATGAGCAGTTCTTC CASTRPGNEQFF . . TRBJ2-1 TRBV6-1
TGTGCCAGCAGCCCCACCGGACTTACCTATGGCTACACCTTC CASSPTGLTYGYTF many . TRBJ1-2 TRBV7-8
TGTGCCGGATCGGGGGGTTCGGGGGTTCAAGAGACCCAGTACTTC CAGSGGSGVQETQYF few TRBD2 TRBJ2-5 TRBV7-3